Reported below is one T cell receptor beta chain. Antigen specificity is unknown. The CDR3 contains 16 residues. Germline assignment: CDR1 LNHNV and CDR2 YYDKDF (reference sequence). The trim removed 4 bases at V and 7 bases at J, leaving 13 bases unmatched. The data belong to a study of immune evolution from preneoplasia to lung adenocarcinoma. Study-level findings and limits: Compared with EGFR-mutant or double wild-type lesions, KRAS-mutant nodules were more clonal. Top clone frequencies peaked in normal lung, apparently declining through invasive adenocarcinoma.

Sequencing was performed with immunoSEQ multiplex PCR; in TCRdb, only in-frame clones are kept and a portion is missing. The sample yields 37,000 or so clones, about 74% seen once. Each case's diagnosis was confirmed by two pathologists on H&E. After pathologic assessment, macro-dissection selected premalignant or tumor cells for extraction. The receptor was isolated from a person in their 60s with lung adenocarcinoma. The sample comprised FFPE invasive lung adenocarcinoma tissue. The rearrangement uses TRBV15 and TRBJ2-7; 10 bases are a match to TRBD2. Here the CDR3 DNA reads TGTGCCACCAGCACCCCTCTAGCGGGAGACTCGAGTGAGCAGTACTTC. Translated, it gives CATSTPLAGDSSEQYF.